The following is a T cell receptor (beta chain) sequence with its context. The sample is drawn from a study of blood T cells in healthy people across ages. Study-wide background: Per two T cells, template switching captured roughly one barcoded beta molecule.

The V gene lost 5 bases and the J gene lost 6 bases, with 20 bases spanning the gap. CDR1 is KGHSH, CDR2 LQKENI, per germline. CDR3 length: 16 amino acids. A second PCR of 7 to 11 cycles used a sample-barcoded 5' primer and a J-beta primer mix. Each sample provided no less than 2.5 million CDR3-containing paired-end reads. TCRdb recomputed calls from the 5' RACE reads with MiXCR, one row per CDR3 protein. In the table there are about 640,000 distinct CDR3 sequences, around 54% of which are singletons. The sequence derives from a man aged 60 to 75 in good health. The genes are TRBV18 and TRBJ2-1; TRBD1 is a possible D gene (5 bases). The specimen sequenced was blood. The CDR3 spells CASSRTQDHGGNEQFF. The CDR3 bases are TGTGCCAGCTCAAGGACACAGGATCATGGCGGCAATGAGCAGTTCTTC.